Below are 13 T cell receptor beta chains sequenced from a single sample in a study of shared T cell receptors in the human thymus. Profiling relied on immunoSEQ multiplex PCR, and the TCRdb table lists in-frame clones only, not all of them. The sample includes about 380,000 clones, over 90% seen only once; the top ten take roughly 0.02%. Sample: thymocytes. All receptors come from a human donor.

The chain recombines TRBV15 with TRBJ1-2; TRBD1 is a possible D gene (5 bases). CDR3 length equals 14 residues. Germline-derived CDR1 and CDR2 are LNHNV and YYDKDF (reference sequence). V was clipped by 0 bases and J by 8 bases, with 13 bases between them. Written as DNA, the CDR3 is TGTGCCACCAGCAGAGATAACGGGACGGGGGGCTACACCTTC. Translating it yields CATSRDNGTGGYTF. Drawing the rest from reference TRBV15 and TRBJ1-2, the complete variable domain is DAMVIQNPRYQVTQFGKPVTLSCSQTLNHNVMYWYQQKSSQAPKLLFHYYDKDFNNEADTPDNFQSRRPNTSFCFLDIRSPGLGDTAMYLCATSRDNGTGGYTFGSGTRLTVV.

J is TRBJ2-7 and V is TRBV4-2; D is unresolved. CDR3 length: 15 residues. CDR1 LGHNA and CDR2 YNFKEQ come from the germline V gene. V lost 2 bases to trimming and J lost 0 bases, with 11 bases between them. CDR3 nucleotides: TGTGCCAGCAGCCAACTAGAAGACGGCTCCTACGAGCAGTACTTC. Protein product: CASSQLEDGSYEQYF.

V and J are TRBV27 and TRBJ2-7; 12 bases match TRBD2. Germline CDR1 MNHEY, CDR2 SMNVEV (reference sequence). J gave up 5 bases and V 4 bases, and 9 bases lay outside the gene matches. The CDR3 extends over 16 amino acids. The chain's CDR3 is CASSYTLAGGHDEQYF. CDR3 nucleotides: TGTGCCAGCAGTTACACTCTAGCGGGAGGGCACGACGAGCAGTACTTC.

This clone was observed a single time. The chain's CDR3 is CASSQGLGTVNQPQHF. In DNA, the CDR3 is TGTGCCAGCAGCCAAGGTTTGGGGACAGTCAATCAGCCCCAGCATTTT. V gene TRBV14 combines with J gene TRBJ1-5; 7 bases map to TRBD1. The V gene's germline CDR1 is SGHDN and CDR2 FVKESK. The CDR3 consists of 16 residues. The ends lost 1 base at V and 3 bases at J; junction bases unmatched: 6.

The chain uses TRBV27 and TRBJ1-5, with D possibly TRBD1 on 5 matching bases. Trimming removed 2 bases at V and 0 bases at J, with 8 bases between. Per germline, CDR1 MNHEY and CDR2 SMNVEV (reference sequence). This CDR3 contains 15 residues. The CDR3, as DNA: TGTGCCAGCAGTTTAGGGGGATATAGCAATCAGCCCCAGCATTTT. As protein: CASSLGGYSNQPQHF.

The DNA for the CDR3 is TGTGCCAGCAGCCGCGGACACATCCAAGAGACCCAGTACTTC. Its protein is CASSRGHIQETQYF. The chain combines TRBV28 with TRBJ2-5, with a tentative D call TRBD1 (5 bases). Trimming cost V 6 bases and J 1 base, with 12 bases left between them. This CDR3 has 14 residues. Germline V lookup: CDR1 MDHEN, CDR2 SYDVKM.

This chain links TRBV28 with TRBJ2-7; D not resolved. V was clipped by 3 bases and J by 2 bases, with 11 bases between them. The CDR3 contains 14 residues. Germline CDR1 MDHEN, CDR2 SYDVKM. CDR3 DNA sequence: TGTGCCAGCAGTTTCTCAGGCTACACCTACGAGCAGTACTTC. Its translation: CASSFSGYTYEQYF.

This rearrangement joins TRBV5-5 to TRBJ1-1; 8 nucleotides align to TRBD1. This CDR3 has 16 residues. Per germline, CDR1 SGHKS and CDR2 YYEKEE (reference sequence). The trim removed 3 bases at V and 3 bases at J, leaving 10 bases unmatched. For the CDR3, the DNA is TGTGCCAGCAGCTACGGACAGGGATGGGCGGACACTGAAGCTTTCTTT. It yields the protein CASSYGQGWADTEAFF.

The chain has TRBV5-4 and TRBJ1-1; D unclear. This CDR3 has 13 amino acids. Trimming stripped 2 bases from V and 3 bases from J, with 8 bases between. Germline CDR1 and CDR2: SGHNT and YYREEE (reference sequence). CDR3 coding DNA: TGTGCCAGCAGCTTCGGCACCGACACTGAAGCTTTCTTT. Amino acids: CASSFGTDTEAFF.

This sequence joins TRBV9 and TRBJ2-1; D possibly matches TRBD1 or TRBD2 (5 bases each). Looked up from germline, CDR1 is SGDLS and CDR2 is YYNGEE. This CDR3 comprises 15 residues. Trimming took off 4 bases at V and 6 bases at J, with 17 bases between the two ends. The CDR3 reads CASSTTRGAGNEQFF. DNA for the CDR3: TGTGCCAGCAGCACCACTCGGGGCGCAGGCAATGAGCAGTTCTTC.

V is TRBV2 and J is TRBJ2-3; 14 bases agree with TRBD2. The CDR3 consists of 15 residues. Germline V gene data show CDR1 as SNHLY and CDR2 as FYNNEI. V shed 6 bases and J 3 bases; nucleotides not matched to a gene: 2. The CDR3 DNA reads as TGTGCCAGCAGGGGACTAGCGGGAGAGACAGATACGCAGTATTTT. The encoded protein is CASRGLAGETDTQYF.

This chain links TRBV10-3 with TRBJ2-5, with 9 bases identical to TRBD2. J lost 5 bases, V lost 5 bases, and 21 bases had no gene match. The CDR3 sequence is 19 residues long. Germline V gene sequence: CDR1 ENHRY, CDR2 SYGVKD. DNA for the CDR3: TGTGCCATCAGTCACACCCAGTTTCGATGGCGGGGGGGGCAGGAGACCCAGTACTTC. It codes for CAISHTQFRWRGGQETQYF.

V and J are TRBV4-1 and TRBJ1-1, with 7 bases lining up with TRBD1. Germline loops: CDR1 MGHRA, CDR2 YSYEKL. Unmatched junction bases numbered 9, after V lost 4 bases and J lost 1 base. CDR3 length: 16 residues. The CDR3 sequence is CASSRFTGTENTEAFF. CDR3 DNA sequence: TGCGCCAGCAGCCGATTCACCGGGACAGAGAACACTGAAGCTTTCTTT.